Detailed here is one T cell receptor (beta chain). Its antigen is undetermined. TCRdb keeps only in-frame clones here, not all; method: immunoSEQ multiplex PCR. The table has around 2.1 million clones, about 94% seen once; the top ten hold approximately 0.13%. This entry comes from a study of shared clonotypes between healthy human individuals. Per the germline V gene, CDR1 is PRHDT and CDR2 is FYEKMQ (reference sequence). Deletions cut 4 bases from V and 0 bases from J, with 16 bases between. The CDR3 spans 18 residues. General study findings and limits: In several donors, around 5% of naive CD4 clonotypes appeared in common. Shared clonotypes across all four donors exceeded non-shared ones in generation probability.

This chain links TRBV13 with TRBJ2-6; possibly TRBD1 or TRBD2 for D (6 bases each). This receptor was taken from a man younger than 35 in good health. The sample consisted of naive CD4+ T cells sorted from blood. Documented subset: CD45RA+ positively selected. CDR3 sequence: CASSSLGGAFSGANVLTF. The CDR3 DNA reads as TGTGCCAGCAGCTCCCTGGGGGGCGCGTTCTCTGGGGCCAACGTCCTGACTTTC.